Following are 27 T cell receptor beta chains from one sample sequenced in a study of T cells in localized non-small cell lung cancer. Assay: immunoSEQ multiplex PCR; the TCRdb copy retains only in-frame clones and omits some. This sample carries approximately 28,000 clones, more than 65% of them seen once, and the ten largest clones take over 4.5%. The sample consisted of peripheral blood mononuclear cells, taken before any cancer treatment. The receptors were sampled from a man between 40 and 70 years old with stage III lung adenocarcinoma.

This chain joins TRBV5-1 and TRBJ2-1, with TRBD1 matching 7 bases. CDR3 length equals 14 residues. Trimming removed 4 bases from V and 5 bases from J; junction bases left unmatched: 6. Germline V gives CDR1 SGHRS, CDR2 YFSETQ. In nucleotides, the CDR3 is TGCGCCAGCAGCCTATGGGACAGAAACAATGAGCAGTTCTTC. Protein product: CASSLWDRNNEQFF. Filled out from reference TRBV5-1 and TRBJ2-1, the complete variable domain reads KAGVTQTPRYLIKTRGQQVTLSCSPISGHRSVSWYQQTPGQGLQFLFEYFSETQRNKGNFPGRFSGRQFSNSRSEMNVSTLELGDSALYLCASSLWDRNNEQFFGPGTRLTVL.

The rearrangement links TRBV5-1 to TRBJ1-1; D call uncertain. CDR1 SGHRS and CDR2 YFSETQ come from the germline V gene. This CDR3 has 13 residues. Trimming left V 0 bases short and J 6 bases short, with 9 bases between. In DNA form, the CDR3 reads TGCGCCAGCAGCTTGGTAGGGTGGGCTGAAGCTTTCTTT. It is translated as CASSLVGWAEAFF.

This clone rates as medium-sized. The gene calls are TRBV28 and TRBJ1-1; no definite D call. Germline V gene lookup returns CDR1 MDHEN and CDR2 SYDVKM. The CDR3 is 14 amino acids. V lost 6 bases to trimming and J lost 4 bases, with 15 bases between them. This CDR3 reads CASRQPGVGTEAFF. CDR3 sequence (DNA): TGTGCCAGCAGGCAACCCGGGGTTGGCACTGAAGCTTTCTTT.

Points on this clone: Other DNA sequences in this specimen translate into the identical CDR3. The chain has TRBV19 and TRBJ2-2; D tentatively reads TRBD1 or TRBD2 (5 bases each). The V end lost 9 bases, the J end lost 4 bases, and 12 bases lay between the germline ends. CDR1 is LNHDA and CDR2 is SQIVND in the germline V gene (reference sequence). The CDR3 is 13 amino acids. CDR3 loop: CASTGRVTGELFF. The DNA of the CDR3 is TGTGCCAGCACGGGGCGGGTCACCGGGGAGCTGTTTTTT.

V usage is TRBV19 and J usage is TRBJ1-6; 7 bases agree with TRBD1. The CDR3 sequence is 16 residues long. CDR1 and CDR2 from the germline V gene are LNHDA and SQIVND (reference sequence). The junction had 9 bases not matched to a gene; V was cut back by 4 bases and J by 6 bases. CDR3 nucleotide sequence: TGTGCCAGTAGTAAAAGGGTGACAGGGACTAATTCACCCCTCCACTTT. This translates into CASSKRVTGTNSPLHF. Full variable domain (remainder filled in from reference TRBV19 and TRBJ1-6): DGGITQSPKYLFRKEGQNVTLSCEQNLNHDAMYWYRQDPGQGLRLIYYSQIVNDFQKGDIAEGYSVSREKKESFPLTVTSAQKNPTAFYLCASSKRVTGTNSPLHFGNGTRLTVT.

The rearrangement uses TRBV7-9 and TRBJ1-2; possibly TRBD1 for D (5 bases). The germline CDR1 and CDR2 sequences are SEHNR and FQNEAQ (reference sequence). The CDR3 covers 12 residues. V lost 5 bases, J lost 6 bases, and 10 bases lay in between. The chain's CDR3 is CASSPVGDGYTF. In nucleotides, the CDR3 is TGTGCCAGCAGCCCCGTGGGGGATGGCTACACCTTC.

The rearrangement joins TRBV7-9 to TRBJ1-1; TRBD1 matches at 7 bases. Germline V CDR1 and CDR2: SEHNR, FQNEAQ (reference sequence). Germline trimming cut 5 bases from V and 8 bases from J; bases unmatched to any gene: 11. The CDR3 contains 14 residues. CDR3 in DNA: TGTGCCAGCAGCAGAAGACAGGGAGAGGGCGAAGCTTTCTTT. Protein product: CASSRRQGEGEAFF.

The count of this clone is one. This chain connects TRBV19 to TRBJ1-5; tentative D call: TRBD1 (5 bases). The length of the CDR3 is 15 residues. Germline CDR1 is LNHDA and CDR2 is SQIVND (reference sequence). V was cut by 4 bases and J by 1 base, with 11 bases left in between. The CDR3 DNA reads as TGTGCCAGTAGTACGGCGGGGCGCAGCAATCAGCCCCAGCATTTT. Protein sequence: CASSTAGRSNQPQHF. Based on the CDR3 plus reference TRBV19 and TRBJ1-5, the full variable domain is DGGITQSPKYLFRKEGQNVTLSCEQNLNHDAMYWYRQDPGQGLRLIYYSQIVNDFQKGDIAEGYSVSREKKESFPLTVTSAQKNPTAFYLCASSTAGRSNQPQHFGDGTRLSIL.

The rearrangement links TRBV6-1 to TRBJ1-2; D gene unclear. The CDR3 is 13 residues long. Trimming pared 4 bases from V and 4 bases from J, leaving 10 bases between. The V gene's germline CDR1 is MNHNS and CDR2 SASEGT. DNA for the CDR3: TGTGCCAGCAGTGTGGACGGAATCTATGGCTACACCTTC. Its translation: CASSVDGIYGYTF.

V is TRBV5-1 and J is TRBJ2-7; no reliable D call. V was pared by 0 bases and J by 0 bases, with 7 bases between. The CDR3 runs to 14 residues. In germline, CDR1 is SGHRS, CDR2 YFSETQ. The CDR3 region has the DNA TGCGCCAGCAGCTTGGGAAGCCCCTCCTACGAGCAGTACTTC. It encodes CASSLGSPSYEQYF.

The rearrangement uses TRBV16 and TRBJ1-2, with no clear D. The CDR3 consists of 15 residues. The ends were cut back, 4 bases at V and 1 base at J, with 13 bases in the middle. Per germline, CDR1 KGHSY and CDR2 FQNENV. The CDR3 region has the DNA TGTGCCAGCAGCCCCCGCTTCGACAATAACTATGGCTACACCTTC. The encoded protein is CASSPRFDNNYGYTF. The full variable domain, with the rest looked up from reference TRBV16 and TRBJ1-2, is GEEVAQTPKHLVRGEGQKAKLYCAPIKGHSYVFWYQQVLKNEFKFLISFQNENVFDETGMPKERFSAKCLPNSPCSLEIQATKLEDSAVYFCASSPRFDNNYGYTFGSGTRLTVV.

This clone showed up just a few times. The chain is built from TRBV28 and TRBJ2-5; 8 bases are shared with TRBD2. Trimming took 5 bases from V and 5 from J; bases not matched to a gene: 10. The CDR3 consists of 15 residues. The germline gives CDR1 MDHEN, CDR2 SYDVKM. CDR3 bases: TGTGCCAGCAGTGCCCTGACTAGCGAGATGGAGACCCAGTACTTC. Residues: CASSALTSEMETQYF.

The genes are TRBV5-1 and TRBJ2-5; no definite D call. Germline CDR1 SGHRS, CDR2 YFSETQ. The CDR3 contains 14 residues. The V gene lost 4 bases and the J gene lost 2 bases, with 12 bases spanning the gap. CDR3 nucleotide sequence: TGCGCCAGCAGCAGGTCCCTGGGGCAAGAGACCCAGTACTTC. Its protein is CASSRSLGQETQYF.

There are a few counts of this clone. This rearrangement joins TRBV27 to TRBJ2-7; no clear D gene. CDR3 length equals 14 residues. Germline lookup yields CDR1 MNHEY and CDR2 SMNVEV (reference sequence). V lost 6 bases and J 2 bases, leaving 14 bases between the germline ends. CDR3: CASRHDNFPYEQYF. DNA of the CDR3: TGTGCCAGCAGACACGATAACTTTCCCTACGAGCAGTACTTC.

The chain is built from TRBV29-1 and TRBJ1-6, with 10 nucleotides matching TRBD1. The CDR3 totals 13 residues. With 4 bases clipped from V and 10 bases from J, the junction kept 4 bases outside the gene matches. The germline V gene encodes CDR1 SQVTM and CDR2 ANQGSEA. CDR3 nucleotides: TGCAGCGTTGGCTGGGACAGGGGATCACCCCTCCACTTT. Protein product: CSVGWDRGSPLHF.

The rearrangement links TRBV6-5 to TRBJ1-2, with 9 bases lining up with TRBD1. Germline lookup yields CDR1 MNHEY and CDR2 SVGAGI. The J segment lost 4 bases and the V segment lost 10 bases, leaving 4 bases of the junction unmatched. The CDR3 contains 12 residues. The CDR3 DNA follows: TGTGCCACCTACAGGGGGCGCTATGGCTACACCTTC. Amino acid sequence: CATYRGRYGYTF.

On this clone itself: The junction departs from the called germline gene at one end, perhaps through a read error. This chain connects TRBV5-8 to TRBJ1-5, with 7 bases aligning to TRBD1. This CDR3 contains 15 residues. The germline CDR1 and CDR2 sequences are SGHTS and YDEGEE. In DNA form, the CDR3 reads TGTGCCAGCGGACCGAACAGGGGAGGTAATCGGCCCCAGCATTTT. It specifies CASGPNRGGNRPQHF.

The J gene is TRBJ2-1, the V gene TRBV19; no definite D call. CDR3 length equals 14 residues. Germline-derived CDR1 and CDR2 are LNHDA and SQIVND (reference sequence). V dropped 6 bases and J dropped 0 bases, with 9 bases sitting between them. CDR3 in DNA: TGTGCCAGTAGAACAACGAGCTCCTACAATGAGCAGTTCTTC. This encodes CASRTTSSYNEQFF.

The rearrangement uses TRBV10-3 and TRBJ2-3; possible D gene TRBD1, 5 bases. The V end was cut by 11 bases, the J end by 4 bases, with 13 bases between. The V gene's germline CDR1 is ENHRY and CDR2 SYGVKD. This CDR3 has 12 amino acids. The CDR3 nucleotides are TGTGCCTCAGGGCTCAATCCAGATACGCAGTATTTT. Its protein product is CASGLNPDTQYF.

This clone was counted between two and nine times. This sequence joins TRBV5-1 and TRBJ2-5; 8 nucleotides align to TRBD1. The CDR3 is 15 residues long. Germline CDR1 is SGHRS and CDR2 is YFSETQ. V dropped 3 bases and J dropped 1; count of bases not matched to a gene: 5. The CDR3 loop is CASSSWTGSQETQYF. In DNA, the CDR3 is TGCGCCAGCAGCTCATGGACAGGGAGCCAAGAGACCCAGTACTTC.

The chain joins TRBV11-2 to TRBJ1-1; a weak D match, TRBD1 (5 bases). V lost 6 bases and J 9 bases, leaving 14 bases between the germline ends. Germline CDR1 is SGHAT and CDR2 is FQNNGV. The CDR3 extends over 12 amino acids. The CDR3 DNA is TGTGCCAGCAGTCTAGGGGAAGGCAAAGCTTTCTTT. As protein: CASSLGEGKAFF.

This clone was seen only once. The chain has TRBV18 and TRBJ2-7, with 9 bases fitting TRBD2. Germline assignment: CDR1 KGHSH and CDR2 LQKENI. V shed 0 bases and J 3 bases; nucleotides not matched to a gene: 15. This CDR3 has 19 amino acids. CDR3 sequence reads: CASSPPSGSSGSRGYEQYF. CDR3 bases: TGTGCCAGCTCACCACCATCGGGCAGTAGCGGGAGTAGGGGCTACGAGCAGTACTTC.

The chain recombines TRBV4-1 with TRBJ1-6; 12 bases agree with TRBD1. Germline CDR1 is MGHRA and CDR2 is YSYEKL. There are 17 residues in the CDR3. V shed 1 base, J shed 4 bases, and the junction held 2 bases outside the gene matches. CDR3 DNA: TGCGCCAGCAGCCAAGCGGGACAGGGGGCTTATAATTCACCCCTCCACTTT. Amino acids: CASSQAGQGAYNSPLHF.

V is TRBV5-1 and J is TRBJ2-3; 7 nucleotides match TRBD2. CDR3 length equals 16 residues. Germline values: CDR1 SGHRS, CDR2 YFSETQ. After removal of 1 base from V and 11 bases from J, the junction contained 16 bases not matched to a gene. The chain's CDR3 is CASSLMIGLAAEEQYF. The DNA of the CDR3 is TGCGCCAGCAGCTTGATGATTGGGCTAGCGGCAGAAGAGCAGTATTTT.

This sequence joins TRBV7-2 and TRBJ1-5; weak D call: TRBD1 (5 bases). Trimming stripped 6 bases from V and 9 bases from J, with 12 bases between. The CDR3 extends over 12 amino acids. CDR1 is SGHTA and CDR2 is FQGNSA in the germline V gene. The CDR3 DNA reads TGTGCCAGCAGAGCTCAAGGGGCGCCCCAGCATTTT. Amino acids: CASRAQGAPQHF.

The chain is built from TRBV28 and TRBJ1-3; D is uncertain. Germline V gene data show CDR1 as MDHEN and CDR2 as SYDVKM. V was cut by 4 bases and J by 2 bases, with 6 bases left in between. This CDR3 region has 13 residues. The CDR3 region is CASSSPAGNTIYF. DNA of the CDR3: TGTGCCAGCAGTTCCCCGGCTGGAAACACCATATATTTT.

This rearrangement joins TRBV6-1 to TRBJ1-1, with D uncertain. Germline loops: CDR1 MNHNS, CDR2 SASEGT. Trimming took 4 bases from V and 1 from J, leaving 7 bases between them. The CDR3 extends over 13 amino acids. Here the CDR3 DNA reads TGTGCCAGCAGTGGGACTTGGAACACTGAAGCTTTCTTT. Its translation: CASSGTWNTEAFF.